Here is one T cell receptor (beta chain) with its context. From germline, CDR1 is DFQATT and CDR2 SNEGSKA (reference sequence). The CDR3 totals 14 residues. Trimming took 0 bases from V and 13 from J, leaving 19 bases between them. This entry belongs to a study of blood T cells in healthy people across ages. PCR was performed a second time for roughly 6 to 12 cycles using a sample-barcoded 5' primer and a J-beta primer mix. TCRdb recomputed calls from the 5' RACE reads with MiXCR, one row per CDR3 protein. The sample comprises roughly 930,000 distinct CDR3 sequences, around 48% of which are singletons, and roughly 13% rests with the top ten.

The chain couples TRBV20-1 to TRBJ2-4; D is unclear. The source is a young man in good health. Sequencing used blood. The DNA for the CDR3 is TGCAGTGCTAGAGAACCAGGCTCTACGCCGAAGCAGTACTTC. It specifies CSAREPGSTPKQYF.